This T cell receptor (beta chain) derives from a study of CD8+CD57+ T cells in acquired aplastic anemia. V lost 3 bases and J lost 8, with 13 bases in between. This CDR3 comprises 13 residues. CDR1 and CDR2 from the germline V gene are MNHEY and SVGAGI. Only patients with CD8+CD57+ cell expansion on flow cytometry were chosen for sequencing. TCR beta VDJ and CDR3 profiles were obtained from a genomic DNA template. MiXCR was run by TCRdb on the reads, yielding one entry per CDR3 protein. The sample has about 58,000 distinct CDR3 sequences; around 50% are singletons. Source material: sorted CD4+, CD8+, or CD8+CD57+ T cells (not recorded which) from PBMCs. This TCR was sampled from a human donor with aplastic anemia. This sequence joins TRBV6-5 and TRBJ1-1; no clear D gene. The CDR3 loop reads CASSYDLPPEAFF. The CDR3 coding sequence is TGTGCCAGCAGTTATGATCTACCGCCAGAAGCTTTCTTT.